This TCR beta chain was captured in a study of prognosis after radiotherapy for stage I lung cancer. The germline V and J ends were trimmed by 4 bases and 1 base, with 7 bases remaining between them. The CDR3 totals 13 residues. Germline V gene lookup returns CDR1 MNHGY and CDR2 SVAAGI. The authors amplified TCR beta CDR3 from genomic DNA using two-round multiplex PCR. Specific primers for each TRBV and TRBJ gene were what first-round PCR used. Each CDR3 protein gets one entry after TCRdb re-called the multiplex PCR reads with MiXCR. The sample includes fewer than 40,000 distinct CDR3 sequences, 25% to 40% seen only once; the top ten take 27%. This clonotype has at least ten counts.

The sequences come from PBMCs, collected before or after stereotactic body radiation therapy (not recorded which). This receptor was obtained from a donor over 45 with non-small cell lung cancer. The chain combines TRBV6-9 with TRBJ1-1; the D is unclear. The CDR3 is CASSSTANTEAFF. CDR3 DNA sequence: TGTGCCAGCAGTTCAACAGCGAACACTGAAGCTTTCTTT.